Here is one TCR beta chain with its context. The antigen is undetermined. These data originate in a study of T cell responses to AZD1222 COVID-19 vaccine. The germline V gene encodes CDR1 SGHTA and CDR2 FQGNSA. The CDR3 is made up of 15 amino acids. Unmatched junction bases numbered 10, after V lost 5 bases and J lost 3 bases. General observations from the study: Donors were chiefly white British, with a greater number of females, and clonal diversity was perhaps underestimated.

Data came from immunoSEQ multiplex PCR; TCRdb stores just in-frame clones and leaves some out. The data show about 140,000 clones, around 90% seen once. This sequence joins TRBV7-2 and TRBJ2-7; 7 positions match TRBD2. Material: peripheral blood, obtained on day 0 of AZD1222 vaccination. This clonotype was obtained from an adult in good health. CDR3 protein: CASSPTSSAYYEQYF. Here the CDR3 DNA reads TGTGCCAGCAGCCCGACTAGCTCAGCGTACTACGAGCAGTACTTC.